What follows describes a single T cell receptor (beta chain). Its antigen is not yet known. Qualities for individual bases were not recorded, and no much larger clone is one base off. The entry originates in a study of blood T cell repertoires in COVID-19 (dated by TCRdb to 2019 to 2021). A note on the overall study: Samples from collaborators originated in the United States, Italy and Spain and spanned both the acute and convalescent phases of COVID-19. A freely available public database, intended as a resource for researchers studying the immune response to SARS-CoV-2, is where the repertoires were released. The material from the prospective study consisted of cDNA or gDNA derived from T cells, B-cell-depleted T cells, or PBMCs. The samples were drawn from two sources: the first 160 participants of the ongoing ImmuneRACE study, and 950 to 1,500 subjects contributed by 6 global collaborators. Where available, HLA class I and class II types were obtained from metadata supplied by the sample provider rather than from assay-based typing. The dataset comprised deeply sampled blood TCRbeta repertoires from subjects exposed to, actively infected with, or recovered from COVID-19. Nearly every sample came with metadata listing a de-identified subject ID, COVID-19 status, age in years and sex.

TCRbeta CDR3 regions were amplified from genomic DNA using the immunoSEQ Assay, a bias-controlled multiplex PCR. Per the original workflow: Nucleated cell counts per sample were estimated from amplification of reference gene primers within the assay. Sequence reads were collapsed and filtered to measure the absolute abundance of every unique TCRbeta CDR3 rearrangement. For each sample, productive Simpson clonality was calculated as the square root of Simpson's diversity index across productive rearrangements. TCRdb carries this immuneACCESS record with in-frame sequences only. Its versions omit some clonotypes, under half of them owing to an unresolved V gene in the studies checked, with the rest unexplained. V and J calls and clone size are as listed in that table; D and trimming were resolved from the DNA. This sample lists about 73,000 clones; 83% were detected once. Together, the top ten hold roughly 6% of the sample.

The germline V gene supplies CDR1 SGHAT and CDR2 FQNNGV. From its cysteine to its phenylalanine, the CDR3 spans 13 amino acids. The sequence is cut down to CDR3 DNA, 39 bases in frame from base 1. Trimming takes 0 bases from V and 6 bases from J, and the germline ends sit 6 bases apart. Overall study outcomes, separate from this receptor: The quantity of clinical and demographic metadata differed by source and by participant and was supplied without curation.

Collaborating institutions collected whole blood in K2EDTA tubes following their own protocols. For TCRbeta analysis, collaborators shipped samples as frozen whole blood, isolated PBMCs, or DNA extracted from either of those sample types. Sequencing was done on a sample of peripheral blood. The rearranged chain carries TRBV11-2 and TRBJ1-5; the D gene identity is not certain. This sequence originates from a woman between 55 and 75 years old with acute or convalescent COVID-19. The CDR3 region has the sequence CASSLDRGQPQHF. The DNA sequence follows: TGTGCCAGCAGCTTAGATCGGGGTCAGCCCCAGCATTTT.